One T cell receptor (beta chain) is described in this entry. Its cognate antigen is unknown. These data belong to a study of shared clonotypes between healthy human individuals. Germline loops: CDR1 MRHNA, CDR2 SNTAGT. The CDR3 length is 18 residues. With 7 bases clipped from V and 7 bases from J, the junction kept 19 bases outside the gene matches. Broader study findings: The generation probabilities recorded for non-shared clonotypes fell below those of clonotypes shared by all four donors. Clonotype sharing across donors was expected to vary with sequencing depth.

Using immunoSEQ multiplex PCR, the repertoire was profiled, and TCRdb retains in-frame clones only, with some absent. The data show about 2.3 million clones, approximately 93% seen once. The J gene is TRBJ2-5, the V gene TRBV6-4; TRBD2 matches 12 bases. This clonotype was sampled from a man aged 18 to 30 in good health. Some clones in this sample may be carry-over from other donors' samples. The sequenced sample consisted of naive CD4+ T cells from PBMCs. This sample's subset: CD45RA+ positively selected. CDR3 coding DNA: TGTGCCAGCACCAATTCCCGGACTAGCGGGATGGACCGGTGGACCCAGTACTTC. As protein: CASTNSRTSGMDRWTQYF.